What follows is one TCR beta chain and its context. CDR3 length equals 14 residues. V was clipped by 5 bases and J by 4 bases; unmatched bases: 5. Germline CDR1 is SGHTS and CDR2 is YDEGEE. The entry originates in a study of blood T cell repertoires in COVID-19. The data were produced by immunoSEQ multiplex PCR, yet TCRdb's version contains in-frame clones alone and is incomplete. Of approximately 77,000 clones detected, about 91% appear once; the ten largest clones hold 5.5% to 7.5%. The source material was peripheral blood. This sequence joins TRBV5-8 and TRBJ1-2; 10 nucleotides line up with TRBD1. The clonotype was recovered from a woman of 80 years or more with acute or convalescent COVID-19. The CDR3 protein is CASSDRGPVYGYTF. The CDR3 DNA reads as TGTGCCAGCAGTGACAGGGGGCCTGTCTATGGCTACACCTTC.